The T cell receptor (beta chain) under discussion was sequenced for a study of human T cells and chemical hapten exposure (dated by TCRdb to about 2021). Study-level background: For sensitization, 2% DPC in acetone was applied to a roughly 2 cm by roughly 2 cm area of upper inner arm skin. Patients additionally received weekly therapeutic DPC doses to the scalp throughout the roughly 25-week study period. Patch testing was done on the upper back using Finn chambers containing 0.01% DPC, and results were scored after 6 days according to International Contact Dermatitis Research Group standards. Alopecia areata with under or over 50% scalp involvement, alopecia totalis and alopecia universalis were represented in the patient cohort, which was mostly female. Libraries were combined into a pool for sequencing, and differences in TCR yield between samples came mainly from small differences in library volumes within the pool. Peripheral blood TCR repertoire changes were tracked in vivo in alopecia patients during primary and secondary sensitization to the hapten diphenylcyclopropenone (DPC). Blood samples were taken from patients before sensitization (week 0) and then at 2, 6 and about 24 weeks after DPC sensitization. Nearly 30 alopecia patients gave blood for TCR sequencing at one to four time points (pre-sensitization, 2, 6 and 24 weeks). Study-level results and caveats: No change with DPC sensitization was found in the number of TCRs above 1 in 1000 frequency, and no evidence of global repertoire structure alterations was found. Repeated subsampling changed both the strength of the expansion versus patch-test correlation and the threshold at which that correlation became significant. Significantly more large CDR3 similarity clusters were formed by expanded TCRs than by pre-sensitization or healthy control sets, consistent with antigen-driven responses. A positive correlation was found between the number of PT1 expanded TCRs and patch test score, with significance reached at thresholds 8, 16 and 32 but not 4. Because every patient had alopecia, a presumed autoimmune disease, the patients' immune response might differ from that of healthy individuals.

The time point tag for this specimen amounts to: patch test 1, 2 weeks after DPC sensitization. Explained via the paper, the treatment or condition label denotes: therapeutic diphenylcyclopropenone sensitization with weekly scalp DPC. Blood at each patch-test visit was drawn before the patch test was applied. Patients were eligible if aged 18 to 70, diagnosed with alopecia and judged suitable for DPC therapy, and pregnant patients were excluded. Total RNA was extracted from unfractionated whole blood that had been collected in Tempus Blood RNA tubes. Libraries were made using RACE. The sample was run on a NextSeq 500. During library preparation, unique molecular identifiers were attached to individual cDNA molecules so that TCRs could be counted quantitatively and reproducibly. From each blood RNA sample, both TCR alpha and TCR beta chains were sequenced. The authors processed their data as follows. The median number of TCRs per sample was roughly 94,000, ranging from roughly 20,000 to 700,000. V, J and CDR3 annotation of the TCR reads was performed with the Decombinator software suite. Every sample was subsampled to the same number of TCRs (28,000) for the PS versus PT1 abundance plots. TCRs were defined as expanded if absent before sensitization and observed at least eight times at the 2-week time point. TCRdb reanalyzed the raw reads on its own, using fastp at Q25 for trimming and MiXCR for clone calling, and kept in-frame beta chains. One record per CDR3 amino acid sequence lists the most common genes and DNA. The V and J calls and clone size are TCRdb's, not the authors'. For this sample there are about 380,000 distinct CDR3 sequences; more than 4.5% appear just once. The top ten constitute under 3% of the sample.

Many counts were recorded for this clonotype. What antigen it recognizes has not been identified. No qualities accompany the bases; no much larger clone lies one base away. The material sequenced was whole blood, taken in connection with sensitization to the hapten diphenylcyclopropenone (DPC). The source is a woman in her forties or fifties with alopecia areata. Some clones in this sample may be carry-over from other donors' samples.

The CDR3 reads CASSPRTSGVMYF. The sequenced DNA: TGTGCCAGCAGCCCTAGGACTAGCGGGGTAATGTACTTC. The chain employs TRBV14 and TRBJ2-7; TRBD2 aligns with 12 central bases. Reading the germline V gene gives CDR1 SGHDN and CDR2 FVKESK. The CDR3 has 13 amino acids, counting the end cysteine and phenylalanine. This entry keeps only the CDR3 DNA: 39 bases, framed from base 1. V has 4 bases trimmed and J has 12 bases trimmed; junction bases matching no gene number 7.